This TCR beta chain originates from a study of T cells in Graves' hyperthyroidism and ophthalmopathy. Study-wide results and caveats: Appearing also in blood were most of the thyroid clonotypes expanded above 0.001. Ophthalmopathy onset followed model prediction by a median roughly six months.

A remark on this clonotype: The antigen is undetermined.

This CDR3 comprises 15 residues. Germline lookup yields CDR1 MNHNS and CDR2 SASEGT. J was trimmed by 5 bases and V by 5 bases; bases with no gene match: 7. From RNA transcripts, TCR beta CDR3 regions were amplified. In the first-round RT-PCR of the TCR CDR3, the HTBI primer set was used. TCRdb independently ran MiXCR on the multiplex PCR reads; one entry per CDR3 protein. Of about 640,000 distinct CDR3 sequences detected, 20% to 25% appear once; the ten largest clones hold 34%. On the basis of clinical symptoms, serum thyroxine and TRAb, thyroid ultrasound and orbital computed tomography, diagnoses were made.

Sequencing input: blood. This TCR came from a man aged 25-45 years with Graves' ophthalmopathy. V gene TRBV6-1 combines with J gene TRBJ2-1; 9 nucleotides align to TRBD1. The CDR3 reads CASSPIGTGNNEQFF. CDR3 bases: TGTGCCAGCAGTCCCATCGGGACAGGGAACAATGAGCAGTTCTTC.